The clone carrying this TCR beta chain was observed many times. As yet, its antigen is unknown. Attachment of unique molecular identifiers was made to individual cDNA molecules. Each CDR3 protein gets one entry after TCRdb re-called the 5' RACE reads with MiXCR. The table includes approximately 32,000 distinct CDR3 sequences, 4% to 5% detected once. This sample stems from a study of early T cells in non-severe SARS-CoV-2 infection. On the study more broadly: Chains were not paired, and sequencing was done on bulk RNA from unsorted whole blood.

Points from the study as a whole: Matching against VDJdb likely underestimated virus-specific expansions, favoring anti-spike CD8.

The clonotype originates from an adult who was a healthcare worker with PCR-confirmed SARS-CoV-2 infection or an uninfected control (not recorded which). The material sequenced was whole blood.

Here the CDR3 reads CASSQDQGAYNEQFF. CDR3 coding DNA: TGCGCCAGCAGCCAAGATCAGGGGGCCTACAATGAGCAGTTCTTC. The J gene is TRBJ2-1, the V gene TRBV4-3; 7 bases match TRBD1. The CDR3 length is 15 residues. V trimming: 0 bases; J trimming: 2 bases; junction bases outside the gene matches: 1. CDR1 and CDR2 from the germline V gene are LGHNA and YSLEER.